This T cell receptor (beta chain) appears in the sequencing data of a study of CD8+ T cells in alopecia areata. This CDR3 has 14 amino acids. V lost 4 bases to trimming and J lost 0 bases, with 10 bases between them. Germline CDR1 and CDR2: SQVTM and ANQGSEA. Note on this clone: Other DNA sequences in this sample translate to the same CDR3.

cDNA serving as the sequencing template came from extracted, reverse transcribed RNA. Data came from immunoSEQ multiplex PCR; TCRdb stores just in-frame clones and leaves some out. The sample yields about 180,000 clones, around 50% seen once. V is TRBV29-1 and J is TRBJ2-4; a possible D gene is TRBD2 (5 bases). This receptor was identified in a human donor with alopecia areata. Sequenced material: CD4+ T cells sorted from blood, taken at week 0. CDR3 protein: CSVVGVLAKNIQYF. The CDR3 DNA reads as TGCAGCGTTGTCGGGGTGCTAGCCAAAAACATTCAGTACTTC.